These 32 T cell receptor beta chains were all obtained from the same sample, sequenced in a study of regulatory dendritic cells for organ transplantation. The method was immunoSEQ multiplex PCR; TCRdb's version includes in-frame clones alone and lacks a portion of them. The sample contains 20,000 to 25,000 clones, 74% of which appear only once. Material for sequencing was memory CD4+ T cells from blood. Subset meaning: CD45RO+ memory T cells. The receptors shown here come from a human donor in good health.

This sequence joins TRBV5-4 and TRBJ2-1; TRBD1 aligns across 7 bases. This CDR3 region has 15 residues. Losses at the gene ends were 4 bases for V and 5 bases for J; bases not matched to a gene: 9. The germline gives CDR1 SGHNT, CDR2 YYREEE (reference sequence). CDR3 amino acids: CASSPRTGSNNEQFF. In DNA form, the CDR3 reads TGTGCCAGCAGCCCCAGGACAGGAAGCAACAATGAGCAGTTCTTC.

The chain couples TRBV5-4 to TRBJ2-2; the D is unclear. Trimming stripped 4 bases from V and 3 bases from J, with 16 bases between. Germline CDR1 is SGHNT and CDR2 is YYREEE (reference sequence). The CDR3 length is 16 residues. CDR3 loop: CASSASEAEDTGELFF. The CDR3, as DNA: TGTGCCAGCAGCGCCTCCGAGGCTGAGGACACCGGGGAGCTGTTTTTT.

The V call is TRBV19, the J call TRBJ1-2; 9 bases map to TRBD1. CDR3 length: 17 residues. Germline V gene lookup returns CDR1 LNHDA and CDR2 SQIVND (reference sequence). The J segment lost 2 bases and the V segment lost 5 bases, leaving 12 bases of the junction unmatched. Here the CDR3 DNA reads TGTGCCAGTAGTCCGCCATCCGGGACAGGGTTGAACTATGGCTACACCTTC. This codes for CASSPPSGTGLNYGYTF. Full variable domain (rest looked up from reference TRBV19 and TRBJ1-2): DGGITQSPKYLFRKEGQNVTLSCEQNLNHDAMYWYRQDPGQGLRLIYYSQIVNDFQKGDIAEGYSVSREKKESFPLTVTSAQKNPTAFYLCASSPPSGTGLNYGYTFGSGTRLTVV.

The chain couples TRBV5-8 to TRBJ1-5; D is unresolved. V was cut by 6 bases and J by 0 bases, with 16 bases left in between. Germline V gives CDR1 SGHTS, CDR2 YDEGEE. The CDR3 sequence is 16 residues long. The chain's CDR3 is CASTPGYANSNQPQHF. DNA for the CDR3: TGTGCCAGCACACCGGGGTACGCGAATAGCAATCAGCCCCAGCATTTT.

The chain has TRBV27 and TRBJ1-1, with unresolved D. This CDR3 has 15 amino acids. Trimming shortened V by 2 bases and J by 1 base, and 11 bases separated the two germline ends. Germline V gene data show CDR1 as MNHEY and CDR2 as SMNVEV (reference sequence). In nucleotides, the CDR3 is TGTGCCAGCAGTTTAACTAACGAGGGGAACACTGAAGCTTTCTTT. Translation: CASSLTNEGNTEAFF.

This clone was recorded a few times. This sequence joins TRBV9 and TRBJ1-5; perhaps TRBD1 as D (5 bases). V was clipped by 0 bases and J by 6 bases, with 10 bases between them. The germline V gene has CDR1 SGDLS and CDR2 YYNGEE. The CDR3 totals 14 residues. DNA for the CDR3: TGTGCCAGCAGCGTAGCTGTGGGGGGTCAGCCCCAGCATTTT. It codes for CASSVAVGGQPQHF.

This clone came up a few times. The rearrangement uses TRBV5-4 and TRBJ1-5; 7 nucleotides match TRBD1. This CDR3 comprises 16 residues. Germline trimming cut 4 bases from V and 4 bases from J; bases unmatched to any gene: 11. Germline assignment: CDR1 SGHNT and CDR2 YYREEE (reference sequence). For the CDR3, the DNA is TGTGCCAGCAGCAAACCGGAGACAGGGCGGAATCAGCCCCAGCATTTT. Protein product: CASSKPETGRNQPQHF. The full variable domain, in which reference TRBV5-4 and TRBJ1-5 provide the parts outside the CDR3, is ETGVTQSPTHLIKTRGQQVTLRCSSQSGHNTVSWYQQALGQGPQFIFQYYREEENGRGNFPPRFSGLQFPNYSSELNVNALELDDSALYLCASSKPETGRNQPQHFGDGTRLSIL.

This chain links TRBV9 with TRBJ2-1, with 13 bases that match TRBD2. CDR3 length: 15 amino acids. V dropped 4 bases and J dropped 9; count of bases not matched to a gene: 7. Germline loops: CDR1 SGDLS, CDR2 YYNGEE. The CDR3 nucleotides read TGTGCCAGCAGCAAAACTAGCGGGGGGGTTAGTGAGCAGTTCTTC. It yields the protein CASSKTSGGVSEQFF. Supplemented by reference TRBV9 and TRBJ2-1, the full variable domain reads DSGVTQTPKHLITATGQRVTLRCSPRSGDLSVYWYQQSLDQGLQFLIQYYNGEERAKGNILERFSAQQFPDLHSELNLSSLELGDSALYFCASSKTSGGVSEQFFGPGTRLTVL.

This clone was found a few times. V is TRBV4-2 and J is TRBJ1-6, with D perhaps TRBD1 (5 bases). Germline V gives CDR1 LGHNA, CDR2 YNFKEQ. Trimming removed 0 bases at V and 6 bases at J, with 12 bases between. This CDR3 comprises 16 residues. CDR3 loop: CASSQDLAGRNSPLHF. The CDR3 DNA follows: TGTGCCAGCAGCCAAGATCTGGCAGGGCGTAATTCACCCCTCCACTTT.

J is TRBJ2-5 and V is TRBV7-9, with a possible D match to TRBD1 (5 bases). The last part of the DNA fits TRBJ2-7 better; the J call may be wrong. Germline-derived CDR1 and CDR2 are SEHNR and FQNEAQ (reference sequence). CDR3 size: 13 residues. CDR3 nucleotide sequence: TGTGCCAGCTGGCCCAGGGAACCGTACGAGCAGTACTTC. Protein product: CASWPREPYEQYF.

This rearrangement joins TRBV19 to TRBJ1-5; D call uncertain. The V end lost 5 bases, the J end lost 7 bases, and 15 bases lay between the germline ends. The CDR3 spans 14 residues. CDR1 and CDR2 from the germline V gene are LNHDA and SQIVND (reference sequence). The CDR3 DNA follows: TGTGCCAGTAGTGAGGCCCTAGACGGGCAGCCCCAGCATTTT. This gives the protein CASSEALDGQPQHF. Complete variable domain (other parts from reference TRBV19 and TRBJ1-5): DGGITQSPKYLFRKEGQNVTLSCEQNLNHDAMYWYRQDPGQGLRLIYYSQIVNDFQKGDIAEGYSVSREKKESFPLTVTSAQKNPTAFYLCASSEALDGQPQHFGDGTRLSIL.

The V gene is TRBV19, the J gene TRBJ2-7; TRBD1 matches at 9 bases. Germline V gene data show CDR1 as LNHDA and CDR2 as SQIVND (reference sequence). The CDR3 totals 16 residues. J was trimmed by 3 bases and V by 5 bases; bases with no gene match: 11. The CDR3 is CASSSRQGVFLYEQYF. CDR3 coding DNA: TGTGCCAGTAGTTCCCGACAGGGGGTTTTTCTCTACGAGCAGTACTTC.

In this sample, this clone turned up once. An end of the junction differs from the germline gene, which may be a read error. V gene TRBV6-5 combines with J gene TRBJ2-6, with D perhaps TRBD1 (5 bases). The CDR3 is 15 amino acids. The V gene's germline CDR1 is MNHEY and CDR2 SVGAGI. This CDR3 reads CASRRYNSGANVLAF. CDR3 coding DNA: TGTGCCAGCAGGCGATACAACTCTGGGGCCAACGTCCTGGCTTTC.

V is TRBV7-2 and J is TRBJ2-2; TRBD2 matches 9 bases. This CDR3 contains 16 residues. Germline loops: CDR1 SGHTA, CDR2 FQGNSA. V shed 5 bases, J shed 5 bases, and the junction held 9 bases outside the gene matches. The CDR3 here is CASSPRVAGVTGELFF. CDR3 bases: TGTGCCAGCAGCCCTAGGGTAGCGGGGGTAACCGGGGAGCTGTTTTTT.

The chain is built from TRBV5-4 and TRBJ2-2; 8 positions match TRBD1. Germline lookup yields CDR1 SGHNT and CDR2 YYREEE (reference sequence). V was pared by 4 bases and J by 0 bases, with 11 bases of the junction left unmatched. This CDR3 comprises 18 residues. CDR3 in amino acids: CASSPERGTGPNTGELFF. DNA for the CDR3: TGTGCCAGCAGCCCAGAGAGGGGGACAGGTCCGAACACCGGGGAGCTGTTTTTT.

The rearrangement links TRBV5-5 to TRBJ1-2, with 9 bases identical to TRBD1. V was pared by 6 bases and J by 8 bases, with 8 bases of the junction left unmatched. The germline V gene has CDR1 SGHKS and CDR2 YYEKEE (reference sequence). The length of the CDR3 is 13 residues. Here the CDR3 DNA reads TGTGCCAGCACGAGGACAGGGGATGGGGGCTACACCTTC. Residues: CASTRTGDGGYTF.

V usage is TRBV6-1 and J usage is TRBJ2-3; a weak D match, TRBD2 (6 bases). V was cut by 4 bases and J by 0 bases, with 17 bases left in between. Looked up from germline, CDR1 is MNHNS and CDR2 is SASEGT. The CDR3 extends over 17 amino acids. For the CDR3, the DNA is TGTGCCAGCAGTGCCCCCGTCGGAGGGGACAGCACAGATACGCAGTATTTT. Protein product: CASSAPVGGDSTDTQYF.

The chain joins TRBV7-2 to TRBJ1-2; 8 nucleotides match TRBD1. The CDR3 sequence is 13 residues long. CDR1 and CDR2 (germline): SGHTA, FQGNSA. Trimming cost V 4 bases and J 8 bases; bases outside gene matches: 6. The CDR3 region is CASSSSGGWGYTF. CDR3 in DNA: TGTGCCAGCAGCTCCTCAGGGGGCTGGGGCTACACCTTC.

The CDR3 sequence is CASSRRGTEAFF. The CDR3 DNA reads TGTGCCAGCAGCCGAAGGGGGACTGAAGCTTTCTTT. The chain links TRBV6-6 to TRBJ1-1; the D gene is possibly TRBD1 (6 bases). The CDR3 is made up of 12 amino acids. Germline V gene lookup returns CDR1 MNHNY and CDR2 SVGAGI (reference sequence). Trimming removed 6 bases from V and 5 bases from J, with 10 bases in between.

This clone was recorded once. The chain joins TRBV11-3 to TRBJ1-6, with D perhaps TRBD1 (6 bases). Germline assignment: CDR1 SGHNT and CDR2 YENEEA. The CDR3 sequence is 16 residues long. V was shortened by 0 bases and J by 9 bases, with 15 bases between the two germline ends. For the CDR3, the DNA is TGTGCCAGCAGCTTAGATCGGAGGGGGGGGAGTTCACCCCTCCACTTT. Translated, it gives CASSLDRRGGSSPLHF.

V usage is TRBV6-1 and J usage is TRBJ1-2, with TRBD1 as a possible D gene (6 bases). V was pared by 3 bases and J by 8 bases, with 16 bases between. CDR3 length: 14 amino acids. From germline, CDR1 is MNHNS and CDR2 SASEGT. The CDR3 protein is CASSEAGTGLGYTF. CDR3 nucleotides: TGTGCCAGCAGTGAGGCAGGAACAGGGTTAGGCTACACCTTC.

The chain combines TRBV6-1 with TRBJ2-1, with 10 bases fitting TRBD1. CDR1 is MNHNS and CDR2 is SASEGT in the germline V gene. The CDR3 is 16 residues long. The trim removed 4 bases at V and 5 bases at J, leaving 8 bases unmatched. The CDR3 protein is CASSASRDRGDNEQFF. DNA of the CDR3: TGTGCCAGCAGTGCGTCCCGGGACAGGGGAGACAATGAGCAGTTCTTC.

This sequence joins TRBV5-6 and TRBJ1-2, with 10 bases identical to TRBD1. Unmatched junction bases numbered 15, after V lost 4 bases and J lost 3 bases. This CDR3 spans 18 amino acids. Germline lookup yields CDR1 SGHDT and CDR2 YYEEEE. The CDR3 region has the DNA TGTGCCAGCAGCCCCCTACCCGGGACAGGGGACCCCTACTATGGCTACACCTTC. This codes for CASSPLPGTGDPYYGYTF.

This clone occurred once. The chain recombines TRBV19 with TRBJ1-1, with TRBD1 matching 8 bases. V lost 1 base and J lost 11; bases outside the gene matches: 6. This CDR3 contains 13 residues. CDR1 is LNHDA, CDR2 SQIVND, per germline (reference sequence). The CDR3 reads CASSIVKDRDAFF. In nucleotides, the CDR3 is TGTGCCAGTAGTATAGTAAAGGACAGGGACGCTTTCTTT.

CDR3: CASSSSRVGETQYF. The CDR3 DNA is TGTGCCAGCAGCTCATCCAGGGTCGGGGAGACCCAGTACTTC. The rearrangement uses TRBV7-3 and TRBJ2-5; D might be TRBD1 (5 bases). The CDR3 extends over 14 amino acids. Trimming shortened V by 4 bases and J by 5 bases, and 14 bases separated the two germline ends. Per the germline V gene, CDR1 is SGHTA and CDR2 is FQGTGA.

J is TRBJ1-1 and V is TRBV6-6, with D perhaps matching TRBD1 (5 bases). V lost 8 bases, J lost 2 bases, and 15 bases lay in between. Germline CDR1 reads MNHNY; CDR2 reads SVGAGI (reference sequence). This CDR3 region has 14 residues. CDR3 amino acids: CASGITQENTEAFF. In nucleotides, the CDR3 is TGTGCCAGCGGAATAACACAGGAAAACACTGAAGCTTTCTTT.

J is TRBJ2-5 and V is TRBV7-8, with D possibly being TRBD2 (7 bases). The V end was cut by 5 bases, the J end by 4 bases, with 17 bases between. Germline CDR1 reads SGHVS; CDR2 reads FQNEAQ. The CDR3 totals 15 residues. The CDR3 nucleotides read TGTGCCAGCAGCAAAAGACGGGGGGCAGGAGAGACCCAGTACTTC. It codes for CASSKRRGAGETQYF.

The CDR3 spells CASSVDVGGARLGIENEQFF. CDR3 nucleotides: TGTGCCAGCAGCGTAGACGTCGGGGGGGCTCGGCTTGGCATCGAGAATGAGCAGTTCTTC. The chain carries TRBV9 and TRBJ2-1, with TRBD2 matching 8 bases. Germline V gives CDR1 SGDLS, CDR2 YYNGEE. Losses at the gene ends were 0 bases for V and 7 bases for J; bases not matched to a gene: 21. The CDR3 is made up of 20 amino acids.

The table lists this clone with a count of one. The V gene is TRBV5-4, the J gene TRBJ1-1; 9 positions agree with TRBD1. There are 13 residues in the CDR3. Germline V gives CDR1 SGHNT, CDR2 YYREEE (reference sequence). The trim removed 0 bases at V and 7 bases at J, leaving 1 base unmatched. In nucleotides, the CDR3 is TGTGCCAGCAGCTTGGAGACAGGGGGTGAAGCTTTCTTT. Residues: CASSLETGGEAFF.

V usage is TRBV5-1 and J usage is TRBJ1-4, with 7 nucleotides matching TRBD1. Trimming removed 1 base from V and 8 bases from J; junction bases left unmatched: 5. CDR3 length equals 14 residues. The V gene's germline CDR1 is SGHRS and CDR2 YFSETQ. The DNA for the CDR3 is TGCGCCAGCAGCTTGCAGGGACAGAGGGAAAAACTGTTTTTT. Protein product: CASSLQGQREKLFF.

This clone was recorded a few times. The V call is TRBV27, the J call TRBJ1-2; 8 nucleotides line up with TRBD1. This CDR3 comprises 15 residues. Germline CDR1 reads MNHEY; CDR2 reads SMNVEV (reference sequence). The junction had 10 bases not matched to a gene; V was cut back by 6 bases and J by 4 bases. The CDR3 coding sequence is TGTGCCAGCAGCTCTCAACGGACAGGGTCCTATGGCTACACCTTC. Encoded protein: CASSSQRTGSYGYTF.

This clone was seen only a few times. The V gene is TRBV29-1, the J gene TRBJ2-5, with D uncertain. Trimming pared 5 bases from V and 2 bases from J, leaving 9 bases between. The CDR3 covers 12 residues. CDR1 and CDR2 from the germline V gene are SQVTM and ANQGSEA. The CDR3 nucleotides are TGCAGCGTTCATTTACTTCAAGAGACCCAGTACTTC. As protein: CSVHLLQETQYF. The full variable domain, in which reference TRBV29-1 and TRBJ2-5 provide the parts outside the CDR3, is SAVISQKPSRDICQRGTSLTIQCQVDSQVTMMFWYRQQPGQSLTLIATANQGSEATYESGFVIDKFPISRPNLTFSTLTVSNMSPEDSSIYLCSVHLLQETQYFGPGTRLLVL.